This T cell receptor (beta chain) was obtained from a study of blood T cell repertoires in COVID-19. The overall study: Samples came from the United States, Italy and Spain, spanning acute and convalescent COVID-19. PBMCs, B-cell-depleted T cells, or T cells provided the cDNA or gDNA that made up the material.

The junction had 7 bases not matched to a gene; V was cut back by 3 bases and J by 2 bases. CDR1 is DFQATT, CDR2 SNEGSKA, per germline (reference sequence). CDR3 length: 15 residues. Repertoires were generated with immunoSEQ multiplex PCR, while TCRdb's copy carries only in-frame clones and drops some. The sample lists approximately 190,000 clones, approximately 86% occurring once. This chain connects TRBV20-1 to TRBJ1-3; the match to TRBD1 covers 7 bases. The sample taken for sequencing was peripheral blood. The clonotype comes from a man between 65 and 79 years old with active or convalescent COVID-19. DNA of the CDR3: TGCAGTGCTAGTCCCCAGACAGGGCCTGGAAACACCATATATTTT. Translating gives CSASPQTGPGNTIYF.